The 21 T cell receptor beta chains presented below share a single source sample, sequenced in a study of T cells in Graves' hyperthyroidism and ophthalmopathy (dated by TCRdb to about 2019). The library was made by multiplex PCR. TCRdb shows the sequencer as Illumina HiSeq 2000. TCR beta CDR3 regions were amplified from RNA transcripts. The first round of RT-PCR for the TCR CDR3 was performed with the HTBI primer set and the Qiagen OneStep RT-PCR kit. Clones were called with MiXCR by TCRdb after fastp trimmed the public reads at Q25, and only in-frame beta chains were retained. Every entry covers one CDR3 protein and lists the most common genes and DNA from its rows. The sample has approximately 400,000 distinct CDR3 sequences on record, approximately 25% of them singletons. 73% of the sample is taken by the ten largest. Sequenced sample: blood. The receptors were sampled from a man aged 50-59 years with Graves' hyperthyroidism.

This clonotype was counted at least ten times. This sequence joins TRBV5-1 and TRBJ2-7, with D possibly matching TRBD1 (6 bases). CDR1 and CDR2 from the germline V gene are SGHRS and YFSETQ. The CDR3 extends over 15 amino acids. V was cut by 0 bases and J by 3 bases, with 13 bases left in between. The CDR3 is CASSLEGVSSYEQYF. The CDR3 DNA reads TGCGCCAGCAGCTTGGAGGGGGTGTCAAGCTACGAGCAGTACTTC. Full variable domain (remainder filled in from reference TRBV5-1 and TRBJ2-7): KAGVTQTPRYLIKTRGQQVTLSCSPISGHRSVSWYQQTPGQGLQFLFEYFSETQRNKGNFPGRFSGRQFSNSRSEMNVSTLELGDSALYLCASSLEGVSSYEQYFGPGTRLTVT.

This clonotype was seen a handful of times. This chain uses TRBV27 with TRBJ1-1; no clear D gene. This CDR3 comprises 14 residues. Per germline, CDR1 MNHEY and CDR2 SMNVEV (reference sequence). Trimming took 5 bases from V and 4 from J, leaving 14 bases between them. Written as DNA, the CDR3 is TGTGCCAGCAGTCTCAACACCCAGCTCACTGAAGCTTTCTTT. Residues: CASSLNTQLTEAFF.

The table lists this clonotype with a few counts. The chain recombines TRBV19 with TRBJ2-1; D might be TRBD1 (5 bases). Trimming shortened V by 6 bases and J by 4 bases, and 19 bases separated the two germline ends. Germline values: CDR1 LNHDA, CDR2 SQIVND (reference sequence). This CDR3 contains 16 residues. CDR3 protein: CASSPGESRAYNEQFF. In nucleotides, the CDR3 is TGTGCCAGTAGCCCCGGAGAAAGCAGGGCGTACAATGAGCAGTTCTTC.

This clonotype was counted a few times. The chain recombines TRBV29-1 with TRBJ1-2; no firm D call. V lost 6 bases and J lost 3, with 14 bases in between. The CDR3 covers 13 residues. Germline assignment: CDR1 SQVTM and CDR2 ANQGSEA. Written as DNA, the CDR3 is TGCAGCGTATGGGTAGGAGGAGACTATGGCTACACCTTC. As protein: CSVWVGGDYGYTF.

CDR3 DNA: TGTGCCTGGAGATCTACCGGGACAGGCAATTCACCCCTCCACTTT. It is translated as CAWRSTGTGNSPLHF. V is TRBV30 and J is TRBJ1-6; 8 bases align to TRBD1. This CDR3 is 15 amino acids long. The V gene's germline CDR1 is GTSNPN and CDR2 SVGIG (reference sequence). Trimming removed 3 bases from V and 7 bases from J; junction bases left unmatched: 8.

This clonotype was seen at least ten times. V is TRBV12-3 or TRBV12-4 and J is TRBJ2-5; 12 nucleotides line up with TRBD2. The CDR3 has 14 residues. With 6 bases clipped from V and 4 bases from J, the junction kept 3 bases outside the gene matches. CDR3 region: CASSPTSGRETQYF. CDR3 DNA: TGTGCCAGCAGCCCGACTAGCGGGAGAGAGACCCAGTACTTC.

The table lists this clonotype with a few counts. The rearrangement joins TRBV14 to TRBJ2-2; D possibly matches TRBD1 or TRBD2 (5 bases each). The CDR3 is 14 amino acids. Trimming cost V 1 base and J 5 bases, with 8 bases left between them. Germline V gene data show CDR1 as SGHDN and CDR2 as FVKESK. The CDR3 bases are TGTGCCAGCAGCCAAGTGGGGGAAACCGGGGAGCTGTTTTTT. It codes for CASSQVGETGELFF.

The chain uses TRBV4-1 and TRBJ2-5; D unclear. Deletions cut 8 bases from V and 2 bases from J, with 18 bases between. The CDR3 covers 15 residues. Germline V gene data show CDR1 as MGHRA and CDR2 as YSYEKL. CDR3 region: CASGRFGYFQETQYF. The CDR3 DNA follows: TGCGCCAGCGGCCGTTTTGGGTACTTTCAAGAGACCCAGTACTTC.

The genes are TRBV9 and TRBJ2-2; a weak D match, TRBD1 (6 bases). Trimming shortened V by 3 bases and J by 3 bases, and 15 bases separated the two germline ends. The CDR3 has 16 amino acids. Germline V gene lookup returns CDR1 SGDLS and CDR2 YYNGEE. The CDR3 DNA reads as TGTGCCAGCAGCGCGGAAGGGACAACCTACACCGGGGAGCTGTTTTTT. The encoded protein is CASSAEGTTYTGELFF.

In this sample, this clonotype turned up once. This rearrangement joins TRBV19 to TRBJ1-4; D uncertain. Trimming took off 5 bases at V and 8 bases at J, with 6 bases between the two ends. Germline V gives CDR1 LNHDA, CDR2 SQIVND (reference sequence). This CDR3 is 11 amino acids long. The CDR3 sequence: CASSRGEKLFF. The CDR3 bases are TGTGCCAGTAGTCGAGGGGAAAAACTGTTTTTT.

This clonotype was seen only a few times. Germline and junction disagree at one end, which may indicate a read error. The chain uses TRBV9 and TRBJ2-7; D assignment may be TRBD1 or TRBD2 (7 bases each). The CDR3 covers 13 residues. Looked up from germline, CDR1 is SGDLS and CDR2 is YYNGEE. The DNA of the CDR3 is TGTGACAGCAGCGGGACAGCTTCCTACGAGCAGTACTTC. Amino acid sequence: CDSSGTASYEQYF.

V usage is TRBV3-1 and J usage is TRBJ2-7; D may correspond to TRBD1 or TRBD2 (5 bases each). CDR3 length: 13 residues. V dropped 4 bases and J dropped 6 bases, with 13 bases sitting between them. The V gene's germline CDR1 is LGHDT and CDR2 YNNKEL (reference sequence). The CDR3 DNA sequence: TGTGCCAGCAGCCGGGGGATGGCAGCCGAGCAGTACTTC. It specifies CASSRGMAAEQYF.

This clonotype was observed a handful of times. The chain joins TRBV20-1 to TRBJ1-1, with TRBD1 matching 8 bases. Trimming at V came to 6 bases and at J to 3 bases, leaving 6 bases not matched to a gene. The CDR3 totals 13 residues. Per germline, CDR1 DFQATT and CDR2 SNEGSKA (reference sequence). In DNA form, the CDR3 reads TGCAGTGCGCCGACAGGGGAGGACACTGAAGCTTTCTTT. This codes for CSAPTGEDTEAFF.

V usage is TRBV10-3 and J usage is TRBJ2-2; 9 bases agree with TRBD1. V shed 4 bases and J 0 bases; nucleotides not matched to a gene: 3. The CDR3 sequence is 16 residues long. Germline lookup yields CDR1 ENHRY and CDR2 SYGVKD. CDR3 sequence: CAISGDREANTGELFF. Written as DNA, the CDR3 is TGTGCCATCAGTGGGGACAGGGAAGCGAACACCGGGGAGCTGTTTTTT.

The chain links TRBV6-1 to TRBJ1-1, with TRBD1 matching over 7 bases. The CDR3 length is 15 residues. V trimming: 3 bases; J trimming: 3 bases; junction bases outside the gene matches: 7. Germline lookup yields CDR1 MNHNS and CDR2 SASEGT. The chain's CDR3 is CASSDPTGLYTEAFF. In nucleotides, the CDR3 is TGTGCCAGCAGTGACCCGACAGGGCTTTACACTGAAGCTTTCTTT.

This clonotype was observed a few times. J is TRBJ2-2 and V is TRBV7-3; D is possibly TRBD2 (7 bases). V gave up 1 base and J gave up 5 bases, with 14 bases separating them. In germline, CDR1 is SGHTA, CDR2 FQGTGA. The CDR3 extends over 16 amino acids. CDR3 sequence reads: CASSLKAGATTGELFF. The CDR3 DNA is TGTGCCAGCAGCTTAAAGGCGGGGGCGACAACCGGGGAGCTGTTTTTT.

J is TRBJ2-3 and V is TRBV5-1, with D perhaps TRBD2 (5 bases). The CDR3 runs to 14 residues. CDR1 is SGHRS, CDR2 YFSETQ, per germline. Deletions cut 4 bases from V and 1 base from J, with 10 bases between. The CDR3 DNA reads as TGCGCCAGCAGCCGCGAGGGTGGCACAGATACGCAGTATTTT. Protein sequence: CASSREGGTDTQYF.

This clonotype was detected only a few times. The V gene is TRBV27, the J gene TRBJ2-4, with 8 bases that match TRBD1. Germline CDR1 reads MNHEY; CDR2 reads SMNVEV (reference sequence). The length of the CDR3 is 18 residues. After removal of 8 bases from V and 1 base from J, the junction contained 16 bases not matched to a gene. CDR3 in DNA: TGTGCCAGCGGTTCCATCCGACAGGGGCCAGAGGCCAAAAACATTCAGTACTTC. Protein: CASGSIRQGPEAKNIQYF.

Here the CDR3 DNA reads TGTGCCAGCAGTCGGGGTTCAATACGGCAGTTCTTC. As protein: CASSRGSIRQFF. The rearrangement links TRBV28 to TRBJ2-1, with a weak D call TRBD2 (5 bases). The V gene's germline CDR1 is MDHEN and CDR2 SYDVKM. CDR3 length: 12 residues. The V end lost 5 bases, the J end lost 12 bases, and 14 bases lay between the germline ends.

The gene calls are TRBV6-5 and TRBJ1-2; perhaps TRBD1 as D (6 bases). V was shortened by 0 bases and J by 4 bases, with 9 bases between the two germline ends. CDR1 is MNHEY and CDR2 is SVGAGI in the germline V gene. The CDR3 sequence is 14 residues long. For the CDR3, the DNA is TGTGCCAGCAGTTACTCGAGGACAGCCTATGGCTACACCTTC. Protein product: CASSYSRTAYGYTF.

The genes are TRBV5-1 and TRBJ2-2, with no clear D. V was cut by 5 bases and J by 1 base, with 12 bases left in between. The CDR3 covers 15 residues. Looked up from germline, CDR1 is SGHRS and CDR2 is YFSETQ. The CDR3 reads CASRISAGNTGELFF. The CDR3 region has the DNA TGCGCCAGCAGAATATCGGCAGGGAACACCGGGGAGCTGTTTTTT.